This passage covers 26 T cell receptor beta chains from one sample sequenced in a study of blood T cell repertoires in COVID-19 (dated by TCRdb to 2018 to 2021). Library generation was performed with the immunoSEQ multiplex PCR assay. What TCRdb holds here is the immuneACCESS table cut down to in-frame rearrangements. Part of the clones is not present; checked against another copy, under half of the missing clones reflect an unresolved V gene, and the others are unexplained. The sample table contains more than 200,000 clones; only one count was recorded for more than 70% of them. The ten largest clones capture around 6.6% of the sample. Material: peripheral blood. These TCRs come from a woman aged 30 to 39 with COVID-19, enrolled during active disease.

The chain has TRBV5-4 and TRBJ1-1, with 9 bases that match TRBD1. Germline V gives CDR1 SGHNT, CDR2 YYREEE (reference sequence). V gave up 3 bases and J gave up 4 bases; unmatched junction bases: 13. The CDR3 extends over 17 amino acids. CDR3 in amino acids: CASSSDTDRGRGTEAFF. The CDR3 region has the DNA TGTGCCAGCAGCTCAGACACGGACAGGGGACGGGGCACTGAAGCTTTCTTT.

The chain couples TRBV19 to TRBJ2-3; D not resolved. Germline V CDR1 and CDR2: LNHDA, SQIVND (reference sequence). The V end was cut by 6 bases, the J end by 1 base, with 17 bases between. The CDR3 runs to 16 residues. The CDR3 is CASSPHLYLRTDTQYF. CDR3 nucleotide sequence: TGTGCCAGTAGCCCTCACCTCTACCTCCGCACAGATACGCAGTATTTT.

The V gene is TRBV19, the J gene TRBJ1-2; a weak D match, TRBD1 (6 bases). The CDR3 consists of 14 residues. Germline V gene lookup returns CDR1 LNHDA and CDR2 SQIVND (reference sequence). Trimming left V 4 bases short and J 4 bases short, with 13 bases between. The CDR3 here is CASSSKLQGYGYTF. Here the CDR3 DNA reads TGTGCCAGTAGTAGCAAACTACAGGGCTATGGCTACACCTTC.

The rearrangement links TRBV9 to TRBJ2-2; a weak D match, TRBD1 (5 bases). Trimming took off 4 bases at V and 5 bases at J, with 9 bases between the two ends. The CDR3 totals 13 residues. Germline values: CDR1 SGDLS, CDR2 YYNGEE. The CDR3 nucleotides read TGTGCCAGCAGCCCAGGGTTGACCGGGGAGCTGTTTTTT. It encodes CASSPGLTGELFF.

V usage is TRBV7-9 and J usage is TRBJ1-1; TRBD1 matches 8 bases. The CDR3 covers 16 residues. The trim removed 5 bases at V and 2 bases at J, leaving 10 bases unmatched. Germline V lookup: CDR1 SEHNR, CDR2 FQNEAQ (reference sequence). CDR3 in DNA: TGTGCCAGCAGCAGCCCAGGGGGCGCCGAAAACACTGAAGCTTTCTTT. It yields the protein CASSSPGGAENTEAFF.

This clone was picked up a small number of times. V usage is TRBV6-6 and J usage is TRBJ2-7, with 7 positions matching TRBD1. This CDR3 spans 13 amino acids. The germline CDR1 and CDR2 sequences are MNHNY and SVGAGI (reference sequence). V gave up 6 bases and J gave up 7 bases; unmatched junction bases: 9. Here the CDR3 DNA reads TGTGCCAGCAGACCTACTGGCAGGGGGGAGCAGTACGTC. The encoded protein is CASRPTGRGEQYV.

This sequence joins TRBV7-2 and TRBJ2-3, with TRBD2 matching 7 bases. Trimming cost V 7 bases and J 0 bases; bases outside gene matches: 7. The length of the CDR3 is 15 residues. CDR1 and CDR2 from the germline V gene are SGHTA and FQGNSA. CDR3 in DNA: TGTGCCAGCACCTTGGGGGGGACTAGCACAGATACGCAGTATTTT. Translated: CASTLGGTSTDTQYF. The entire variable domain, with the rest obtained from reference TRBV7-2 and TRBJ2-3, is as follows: GAGVSQSPSNKVTEKGKDVELRCDPISGHTALYWYRQSLGQGLEFLIYFQGNSAPDKSGLPSDRFSAERTGGSVSTLTIQRTQQEDSAVYLCASTLGGTSTDTQYFGPGTRLTVL.

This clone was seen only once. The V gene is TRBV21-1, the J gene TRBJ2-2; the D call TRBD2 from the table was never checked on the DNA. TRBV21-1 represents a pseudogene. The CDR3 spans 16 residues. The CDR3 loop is CASSKSRRRGTGELFF. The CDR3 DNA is TGTGCCAGCAGCAAATCTCGGAGGAGGGGAACCGGGGAGCTGTTTTTT.

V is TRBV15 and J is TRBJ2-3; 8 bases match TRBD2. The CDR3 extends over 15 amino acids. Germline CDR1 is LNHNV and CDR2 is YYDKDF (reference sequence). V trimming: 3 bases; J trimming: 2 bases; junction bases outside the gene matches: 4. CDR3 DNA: TGTGCCACCAGCAGCGGGGGGGAGAACACAGATACGCAGTATTTT. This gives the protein CATSSGGENTDTQYF. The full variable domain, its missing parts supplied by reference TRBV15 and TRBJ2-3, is DAMVIQNPRYQVTQFGKPVTLSCSQTLNHNVMYWYQQKSSQAPKLLFHYYDKDFNNEADTPDNFQSRRPNTSFCFLDIRSPGLGDTAMYLCATSSGGENTDTQYFGPGTRLTVL.

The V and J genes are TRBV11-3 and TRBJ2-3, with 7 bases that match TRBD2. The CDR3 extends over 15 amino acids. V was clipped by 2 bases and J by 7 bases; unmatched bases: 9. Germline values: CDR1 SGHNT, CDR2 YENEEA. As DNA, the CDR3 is TGTGCCAGCAGCTTAAGGTCGGGGGGACCGAATACGCAGTATTTT. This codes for CASSLRSGGPNTQYF.

The DNA for the CDR3 is TGCGCCAGCAGCTTGGGGGGAGATGAAAAACTGTTTTTT. It encodes CASSLGGDEKLFF. V usage is TRBV5-1 and J usage is TRBJ1-4; D is unclear. Trimming removed 0 bases from V and 6 bases from J, with 6 bases in between. The CDR3 spans 13 residues. Germline-derived CDR1 and CDR2 are SGHRS and YFSETQ.

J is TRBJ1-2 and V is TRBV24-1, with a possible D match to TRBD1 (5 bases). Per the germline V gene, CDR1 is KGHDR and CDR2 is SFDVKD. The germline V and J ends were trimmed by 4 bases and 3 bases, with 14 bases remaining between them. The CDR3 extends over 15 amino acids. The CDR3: CATSDLGTADYGYTF. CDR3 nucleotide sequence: TGTGCCACCAGTGACCTCGGGACTGCCGACTATGGCTACACCTTC.

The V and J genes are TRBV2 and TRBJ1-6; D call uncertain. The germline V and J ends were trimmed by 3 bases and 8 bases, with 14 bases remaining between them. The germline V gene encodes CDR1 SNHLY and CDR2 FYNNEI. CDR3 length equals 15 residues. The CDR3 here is CASSERAGKDSPLHF. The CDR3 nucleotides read TGTGCCAGCAGTGAGAGGGCAGGCAAGGATTCACCCCTCCACTTT.

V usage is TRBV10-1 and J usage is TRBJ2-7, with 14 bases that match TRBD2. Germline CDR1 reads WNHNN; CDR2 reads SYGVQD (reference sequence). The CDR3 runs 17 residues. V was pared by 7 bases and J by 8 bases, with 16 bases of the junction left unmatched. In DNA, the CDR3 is TGCGCCAGCATGACATACCGGGGGACTAGCGGGAGCTATAAGCAGTACGTC. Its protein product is CASMTYRGTSGSYKQYV.

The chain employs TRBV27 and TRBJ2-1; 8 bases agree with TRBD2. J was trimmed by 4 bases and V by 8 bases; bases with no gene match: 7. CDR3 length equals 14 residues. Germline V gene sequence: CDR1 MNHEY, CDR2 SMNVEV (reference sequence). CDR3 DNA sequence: TGTGCCAGCGGGATAGCGGGAAATTACAATGAGCAGTTCTTC. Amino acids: CASGIAGNYNEQFF.

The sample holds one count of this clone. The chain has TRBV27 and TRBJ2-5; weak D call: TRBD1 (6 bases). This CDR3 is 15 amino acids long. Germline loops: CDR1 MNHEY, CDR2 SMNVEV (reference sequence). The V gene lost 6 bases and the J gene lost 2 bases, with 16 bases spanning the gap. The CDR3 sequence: CASSPSTGRQETQYF. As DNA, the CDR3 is TGTGCCAGCAGCCCTTCGACAGGCCGACAAGAGACCCAGTACTTC.

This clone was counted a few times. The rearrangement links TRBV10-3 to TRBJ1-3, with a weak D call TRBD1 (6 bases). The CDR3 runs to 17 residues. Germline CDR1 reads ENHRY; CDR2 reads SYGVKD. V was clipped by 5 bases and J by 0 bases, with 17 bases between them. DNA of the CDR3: TGTGCCATCAGTCGCGGGAAGGGGGGGTTCTCTGGAAACACCATATATTTT. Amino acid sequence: CAISRGKGGFSGNTIYF.

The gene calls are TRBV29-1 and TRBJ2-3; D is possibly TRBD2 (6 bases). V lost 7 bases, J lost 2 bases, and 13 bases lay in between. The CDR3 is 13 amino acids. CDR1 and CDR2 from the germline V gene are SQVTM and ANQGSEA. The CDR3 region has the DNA TGCAGCGGGACGACTAGTAACACAGATACGCAGTATTTT. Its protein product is CSGTTSNTDTQYF.

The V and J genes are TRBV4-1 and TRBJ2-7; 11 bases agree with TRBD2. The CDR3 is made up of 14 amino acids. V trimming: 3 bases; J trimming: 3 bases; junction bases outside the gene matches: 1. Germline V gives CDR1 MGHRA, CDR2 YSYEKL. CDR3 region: CASSHTSGGYEQYF. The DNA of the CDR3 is TGCGCCAGCAGCCACACTAGCGGGGGCTACGAGCAGTACTTC.

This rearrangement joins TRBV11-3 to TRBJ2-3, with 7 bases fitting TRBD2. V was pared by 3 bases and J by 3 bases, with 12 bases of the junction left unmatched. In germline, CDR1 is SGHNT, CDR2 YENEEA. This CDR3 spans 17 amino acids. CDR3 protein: CASSFSRRGSITDTQYF. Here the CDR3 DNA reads TGTGCCAGCAGCTTTTCCCGTCGCGGGAGTATTACAGATACGCAGTATTTT.

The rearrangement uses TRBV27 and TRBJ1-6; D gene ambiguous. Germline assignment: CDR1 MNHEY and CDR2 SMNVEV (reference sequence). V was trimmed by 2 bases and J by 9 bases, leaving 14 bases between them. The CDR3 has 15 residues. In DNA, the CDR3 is TGTGCCAGCAGTTTAAGCAGTCCAAGGAGTTCACCCCTCCACTTT. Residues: CASSLSSPRSSPLHF.

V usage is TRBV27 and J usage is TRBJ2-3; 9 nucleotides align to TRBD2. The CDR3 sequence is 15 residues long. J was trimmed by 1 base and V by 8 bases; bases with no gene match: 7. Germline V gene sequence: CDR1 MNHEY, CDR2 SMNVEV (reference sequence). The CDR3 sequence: CASLPQRGGTDTQYF. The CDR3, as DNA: TGTGCCAGCTTGCCGCAGCGGGGGGGCACAGATACGCAGTATTTT.

CDR3 sequence: CASSRQGAANSPLHF. The CDR3 region has the DNA TGCGCCAGCAGCCGACAGGGGGCTGCTAATTCACCCCTCCACTTT. This sequence joins TRBV4-3 and TRBJ1-6; 10 bases agree with TRBD1. V shed 4 bases, J shed 6 bases, and the junction held 3 bases outside the gene matches. The V gene's germline CDR1 is LGHNA and CDR2 YSLEER. This CDR3 is 15 amino acids long.

The CDR3 coding sequence is TGTGCCAGCAGTTTGCGCAAGACGGACTTCGGGGAGACCCAGTACTTC. Protein product: CASSLRKTDFGETQYF. The rearrangement uses TRBV28 and TRBJ2-5, with D possibly TRBD2 on 5 matching bases. The CDR3 has 16 amino acids. V lost 3 bases and J 5 bases, leaving 19 bases between the germline ends. Per germline, CDR1 MDHEN and CDR2 SYDVKM. The complete variable domain, with remaining parts taken from reference TRBV28 and TRBJ2-5, reads DVKVTQSSRYLVKRTGEKVFLECVQDMDHENMFWYRQDPGLGLRLIYFSYDVKMKEKGDIPEGYSVSREKKERFSLILESASTNQTSMYLCASSLRKTDFGETQYFGPGTRLLVL.

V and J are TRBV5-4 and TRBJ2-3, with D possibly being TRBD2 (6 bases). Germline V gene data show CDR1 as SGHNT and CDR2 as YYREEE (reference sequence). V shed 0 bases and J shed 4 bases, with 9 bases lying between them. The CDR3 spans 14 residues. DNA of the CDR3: TGTGCCAGCAGCTTGGCGGGGGTCGCAGATACGCAGTATTTT. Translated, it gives CASSLAGVADTQYF.

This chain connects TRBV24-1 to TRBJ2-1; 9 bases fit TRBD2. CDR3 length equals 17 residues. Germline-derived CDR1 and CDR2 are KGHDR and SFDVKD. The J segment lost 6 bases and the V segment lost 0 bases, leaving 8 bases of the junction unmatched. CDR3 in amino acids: CATSDLHAGGASNEQFF. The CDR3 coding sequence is TGTGCCACCAGTGATTTGCATGCGGGGGGGGCTAGCAATGAGCAGTTCTTC.